What follows are 23 T cell receptor beta chains derived from one specimen sequenced in a study of T cell repertoires in cytomegalovirus infection. In TCRdb, the reads were re-called with MiXCR into one record per CDR3 protein. The sample has 150,000 to 200,000 distinct CDR3 sequences; around 14% are singletons. Sequencing was carried out using PBMCs. The receptors come from a human donor in good health (CMV status not recorded). Some clones in this sample may be carry-over from other donors' samples.

This clonotype has at least ten counts. The chain carries TRBV7-3 and TRBJ1-2; a possible D gene is TRBD1 (6 bases). Germline V gene data show CDR1 as SGHTA and CDR2 as FQGTGA. The CDR3 contains 15 residues. V was clipped by 5 bases and J by 8 bases, with 21 bases between them. The CDR3 sequence is CASSPAGGPVPGYTF. DNA for the CDR3: TGTGCCAGCAGCCCTGCGGGGGGCCCGGTGCCCGGCTACACCTTC.

This clonotype was counted many times. The V call is TRBV28, the J call TRBJ1-1; D possibly corresponds to TRBD1 (5 bases). V was shortened by 7 bases and J by 1 base, with 19 bases between the two germline ends. This CDR3 has 16 residues. From germline, CDR1 is MDHEN and CDR2 SYDVKM. As DNA, the CDR3 is TGTGCCAGCACCTCACCCTCGGTAGGACAGAACACTGAAGCTTTCTTT. Its protein product is CASTSPSVGQNTEAFF.

The chain has TRBV7-6 and TRBJ2-5; no definite D call. Germline V gene sequence: CDR1 SGHVS, CDR2 FNYEAQ. The CDR3 extends over 15 amino acids. Trimming stripped 6 bases from V and 4 bases from J, with 18 bases between. CDR3: CASRRTGSSAETQYF. The CDR3 DNA reads TGTGCCAGCAGGAGAACCGGGTCATCGGCAGAGACCCAGTACTTC.

The chain recombines TRBV29-1 with TRBJ1-5; unclear D gene. CDR3 size: 13 residues. In germline, CDR1 is SQVTM, CDR2 ANQGSEA. V lost 0 bases and J 6 bases, leaving 9 bases between the germline ends. CDR3 amino acids: CSVEEGMGQPQHF. Here the CDR3 DNA reads TGCAGCGTTGAAGAGGGGATGGGTCAGCCCCAGCATTTT.

In its sample, this clonotype was seen a few times. The chain carries TRBV20-1 and TRBJ2-7, with 7 bases aligning to TRBD1. J lost 2 bases, V lost 5 bases, and 6 bases had no gene match. Germline CDR1 is DFQATT and CDR2 is SNEGSKA (reference sequence). The CDR3 spans 13 residues. This chain's CDR3 is CSAQDRKTYEQYF. CDR3 bases: TGCAGTGCTCAGGACAGGAAGACCTACGAGCAGTACTTC.

The genes are TRBV29-1 and TRBJ2-7, with a tentative D call TRBD1 (6 bases). Germline CDR1 reads SQVTM; CDR2 reads ANQGSEA. The length of the CDR3 is 12 residues. Trimming took off 5 bases at V and 2 bases at J, with 10 bases between the two ends. The CDR3 spells CSVQGQPYEQYF. The CDR3 nucleotides read TGCAGCGTTCAAGGACAGCCCTACGAGCAGTACTTC.

This clonotype occurred a few times. Here the CDR3 reads CASSGTSGSYEQYF. Here the CDR3 DNA reads TGTGCCAGCAGTGGGACTAGCGGGTCGTACGAGCAGTACTTC. The chain has TRBV2 and TRBJ2-7, with 11 bases that match TRBD2. This CDR3 comprises 14 residues. V dropped 4 bases and J dropped 4; count of bases not matched to a gene: 3. CDR1 is SNHLY, CDR2 FYNNEI, per germline.

This clonotype has a single count. A much larger clonotype is one base distant, so this may be a read error. This sequence joins TRBV30 and TRBJ1-1; perhaps TRBD1 as D (5 bases). The germline V gene encodes CDR1 GTSNPN and CDR2 SVGIG (reference sequence). The CDR3 totals 13 residues. The V and J ends lost 0 bases and 6 bases respectively, with 11 bases between them. CDR3 bases: TGTGCCTGGAGTGTGGGGCGAAACTCTGAAGCTTTCTTT. Translation gives CAWSVGRNSEAFF.

This clonotype showed up many times. The chain uses TRBV5-5 and TRBJ2-5, with TRBD1 identical over 9 bases. V trimming: 1 base; J trimming: 1 base; junction bases outside the gene matches: 11. From germline, CDR1 is SGHKS and CDR2 YYEKEE (reference sequence). There are 18 residues in the CDR3. The CDR3 DNA is TGTGCCAGCAGCTTGTGGTTAGACAGGGGGTGGCTCCAAGAGACCCAGTACTTC. It specifies CASSLWLDRGWLQETQYF.

In its sample, this clonotype was seen many times. The chain combines TRBV5-6 with TRBJ2-1; D gene uncertain. With 2 bases removed from V and 4 bases from J, the gap between germline ends came to 10 bases. The V gene's germline CDR1 is SGHDT and CDR2 YYEEEE. The CDR3 length is 14 residues. CDR3 sequence reads: CASSFWRQYNEQFF. The DNA for the CDR3 is TGTGCCAGCAGCTTTTGGCGGCAATACAATGAGCAGTTCTTC.

This clonotype has ten or more counts. The chain is built from TRBV7-2 and TRBJ1-3; the D is unclear. V dropped 5 bases and J dropped 0 bases, with 14 bases sitting between them. This CDR3 has 16 residues. Germline V gives CDR1 SGHTA, CDR2 FQGNSA. CDR3 coding DNA: TGTGCCAGCAGCCTTGGTGGGCCCTACTCTGGAAACACCATATATTTT. Translated: CASSLGGPYSGNTIYF.

This clonotype was seen more than once but under ten times. The genes are TRBV7-8 and TRBJ2-2, with D tentatively TRBD1 or TRBD2 (6 bases each). The V end was cut by 0 bases, the J end by 2 bases, with 10 bases between. This CDR3 is built from 16 residues. Germline CDR1 and CDR2: SGHVS and FQNEAQ. CDR3 region: CASSLAGGHNTGELFF. The CDR3 region has the DNA TGTGCCAGCAGCTTAGCGGGGGGCCATAACACCGGGGAGCTGTTTTTT.

The chain links TRBV20-1 to TRBJ1-4, with 10 bases aligning to TRBD1. The ends lost 5 bases at V and 2 bases at J; junction bases unmatched: 8. CDR1 and CDR2 from the germline V gene are DFQATT and SNEGSKA (reference sequence). This CDR3 comprises 16 residues. In nucleotides, the CDR3 is TGCAGTGCTCTGGGACAGGGGAGTCGGACTAATGAAAAACTGTTTTTT. It specifies CSALGQGSRTNEKLFF.

The chain employs TRBV7-2 and TRBJ2-7; D is ambiguous. Per germline, CDR1 SGHTA and CDR2 FQGNSA. The CDR3 length is 16 residues. Trimming removed 0 bases at V and 3 bases at J, with 15 bases between. In DNA form, the CDR3 reads TGTGCCAGCAGCTTAGCGGGCCAGGTGGTGATCTACGAGCAGTACTTC. Translation gives CASSLAGQVVIYEQYF.

This rearrangement joins TRBV28 to TRBJ1-2, with D uncertain. In germline, CDR1 is MDHEN, CDR2 SYDVKM. The CDR3 extends over 14 amino acids. V was trimmed by 3 bases and J by 3 bases, leaving 11 bases between them. CDR3 bases: TGTGCCAGCAGTTTTTCCCACAGAGACTATGGCTACACCTTC. Translation gives CASSFSHRDYGYTF.

This clonotype occurred many times. The rearrangement uses TRBV7-2 and TRBJ1-2, with D hard to call. The CDR3 length is 16 residues. V was trimmed by 5 bases and J by 4 bases, leaving 20 bases between them. Germline V CDR1 and CDR2: SGHTA, FQGNSA. CDR3 residues: CASSPLLEKALYGYTF. In DNA form, the CDR3 reads TGTGCCAGCAGCCCACTGTTAGAGAAGGCGCTCTATGGCTACACCTTC. Full variable domain (rest looked up from reference TRBV7-2 and TRBJ1-2): GAGVSQSPSNKVTEKGKDVELRCDPISGHTALYWYRQSLGQGLEFLIYFQGNSAPDKSGLPSDRFSAERTGGSVSTLTIQRTQQEDSAVYLCASSPLLEKALYGYTFGSGTRLTVV.

This clonotype was seen ten or more times. The gene calls are TRBV12-3 or TRBV12-4 and TRBJ2-6; D unresolved. The CDR3 sequence is 13 residues long. Trimming took 6 bases from V and 0 from J, leaving 3 bases between them. This chain's CDR3 is CASRASGANVLTF. DNA for the CDR3: TGTGCCAGCAGGGCCTCTGGGGCCAACGTCCTGACTTTC.

This clonotype was observed a handful of times. V usage is TRBV18 and J usage is TRBJ2-5, with 7 nucleotides matching TRBD2. This CDR3 is built from 17 residues. CDR1 and CDR2 from the germline V gene are KGHSH and LQKENI. The J segment lost 7 bases and the V segment lost 0 bases, leaving 14 bases of the junction unmatched. In DNA form, the CDR3 reads TGTGCCAGCTCACCACCTGCTAGCGGAGGATTCGCGAGGACCCAGTACTTC. Residues: CASSPPASGGFARTQYF.

The rearrangement joins TRBV20-1 to TRBJ2-5, with D tentatively TRBD1 (6 bases). Per germline, CDR1 DFQATT and CDR2 SNEGSKA (reference sequence). V lost 0 bases, J lost 1 base, and 15 bases lay in between. CDR3 size: 16 residues. Here the CDR3 reads CSARDPARGSQETQYF. The CDR3 DNA sequence: TGCAGTGCTAGAGATCCCGCGAGGGGGTCCCAAGAGACCCAGTACTTC.

This clonotype was counted many times. The chain combines TRBV29-1 with TRBJ2-3; D not resolved. Trimming pared 5 bases from V and 3 bases from J, leaving 15 bases between. The CDR3 is 14 residues long. CDR1 SQVTM and CDR2 ANQGSEA come from the germline V gene. The CDR3 loop reads CSVQAGIRTDTQYF. The CDR3 bases are TGCAGCGTTCAGGCTGGGATACGAACAGATACGCAGTATTTT.

V gene TRBV29-1 combines with J gene TRBJ2-1; 7 positions agree with TRBD2. There are 12 residues in the CDR3. Looked up from germline, CDR1 is SQVTM and CDR2 is ANQGSEA. CDR3 nucleotides: TGCAGTCTAGCGGACCCCTACAATGAGCAGTTCTTC. Translating it yields CSLADPYNEQFF.

This chain connects TRBV12-3 or TRBV12-4 to TRBJ2-7; 7 nucleotides line up with TRBD1. The CDR3 is 17 residues long. J was trimmed by 4 bases and V by 5 bases; bases with no gene match: 17. The CDR3 protein is CASSPPTRGPTTYEQYF. In nucleotides, the CDR3 is TGTGCCAGCAGTCCCCCCACGAGGGGGCCTACGACTTACGAGCAGTACTTC.

This clonotype occurred a few times. The rearrangement uses TRBV18 and TRBJ1-1, with D uncertain. There are 12 residues in the CDR3. The V end lost 0 bases, the J end lost 10 bases, and 9 bases lay between the germline ends. Germline V gene sequence: CDR1 KGHSH, CDR2 LQKENI. The CDR3 sequence is CASSPPVEGAFF. The CDR3 DNA sequence: TGTGCCAGCTCACCACCCGTCGAAGGAGCTTTCTTT.